A selection of T cell receptor beta chains follows, all from one sample in a study of regulatory T cells in long-lasting Graves disease. TCRdb reprocessed the multiplex PCR reads with MiXCR, giving one entry per CDR3 protein. The sample contains around 500,000 distinct CDR3 sequences, roughly 15% of which appear only once. The sample was also linked to a second study, of T cells in Graves' hyperthyroidism and ophthalmopathy.

The source material was peripheral blood mononuclear cells (PBMCs), sampled at new diagnosis, from a patient treated with antithyroid drugs. The receptor source for this set is a woman aged 35-60 years with Graves disease. The CDR3 runs from the conserved cysteine through the conserved F or W. The D gene is left open where the match is weak. Clone sizes are given selectively: once, few, many, or a class where the clone is expanded.

>-|many|TRBV20-1|TRBJ1-1
CSAWLNTEAFF
TGCAGTGCTTGGCTTAACACTGAAGCTTTCTTT
>-|many|TRBV11-2|TRBJ2-3
CASSAGAASTDTQYF
TGTGCCAGCAGCGCAGGGGCGGCTAGCACAGATACGCAGTATTTT
>-|few|TRBV11-2|TRBJ2-5
CASSLDGAQYF
TGTGCCAGCAGCTTAGATGGAGCCCAGTACTTC
>-|many|TRBV12-3/TRBV12-4|TRBJ2-2
CASWGLPNTGELFF
TGTGCCAGCTGGGGCCTTCCGAACACCGGGGAGCTGTTTTTT
>-|few|TRBV6-1|TRBJ2-2
CASSHSTNTGELFF
TGTGCCAGCAGCCACAGCACGAACACCGGGGAGCTGTTTTTT
>TRBD1|many|TRBV5-1|TRBJ1-6
CASSLVPDRASNSPLHF
TGCGCCAGCAGCTTGGTCCCCGACAGGGCGAGTAATTCACCCCTCCACTTT
>-|many|TRBV20-1|TRBJ2-3
CSARVPGASTDTQYF
TGCAGTGCTAGAGTTCCCGGGGCTAGCACAGATACGCAGTATTTT
>-|many|TRBV5-1|TRBJ1-1
CASSAWQGNTEAFF
TGCGCCAGCAGCGCATGGCAGGGGAACACTGAAGCTTTCTTT
>-|many|TRBV5-1|TRBJ1-1
CASSWNRDAPWDTEAFF
TGCGCCAGCAGCTGGAACCGGGACGCTCCTTGGGACACTGAAGCTTTCTTT
>-|-|TRBV6-1|TRBJ1-3
CASRPGPSGNTIYF
TGTGCCAGCAGACCCGGTCCCTCTGGAAACACCATATATTTT
>-|-|TRBV6-1|TRBJ1-1
CASFSEGARAFF
TGTGCCAGTTTTTCCGAAGGGGCTCGAGCTTTCTTT
>-|many|TRBV28|TRBJ1-2
CASSLRPANYGYTF
TGTGCCAGCAGTTTAAGGCCGGCTAACTATGGCTACACCTTC
>TRBD1|many|TRBV6-1|TRBJ1-4
CASSTRTGGNEKLFF
TGTGCCAGCAGTACCCGAACAGGGGGTAATGAAAAACTGTTTTTT
>-|-|TRBV6-5|TRBJ2-3
CASSYSSFYPLTQYF
TGTGCCAGCAGTTACTCGAGCTTCTACCCTCTCACGCAGTATTTT
>TRBD1|-|TRBV5-1|TRBJ1-6
CASSSGTGGDNSPLHF
TGCGCCAGCAGCTCCGGGACAGGGGGCGATAATTCACCCCTCCACTTT
>TRBD1|-|TRBV25-1|TRBJ2-7
CASSGGQGSHEQYF
TGTGCCAGCAGTGGGGGACAGGGAAGTCACGAGCAGTACTTC
>-|once|TRBV2|TRBJ1-5
CASSDSGDSNQPQHF
TGTGCCAGCAGTGATTCTGGGGATAGCAATCAGCCCCAGCATTTT
>-|-|TRBV4-1|TRBJ1-1
CASSPSRGNTEAFF
TGCGCCAGCAGCCCATCCCGGGGAAACACTGAAGCTTTCTTT
>-|many|TRBV12-3/TRBV12-4|TRBJ2-5
CASTVDTQETQYF
TGTGCCAGCACCGTTGATACACAAGAGACCCAGTACTTC
>-|-|TRBV12-3/TRBV12-4|TRBJ2-3
CASSLWAGGADTQYF
TGTGCCAGCAGTTTATGGGCAGGGGGGGCAGATACGCAGTATTTT
>TRBD2|many|TRBV28|TRBJ2-3
CASSSPALAGGTDTQYF
TGTGCCAGCAGTTCCCCGGCCTTAGCGGGGGGCACAGATACGCAGTATTTT
>-|many|TRBV7-3|TRBJ2-1
CASSPTGLAQQFF
TGTGCCAGCAGCCCAACAGGCCTAGCCCAGCAGTTCTTC
>TRBD1|-|TRBV4-1|TRBJ1-5
CASSQGGRGLYQPQHF
TGCGCCAGCAGCCAAGGGGGCAGGGGGCTGTATCAGCCCCAGCATTTT
>TRBD1|-|TRBV19|TRBJ1-1
CASSETGPGGTEAFF
TGTGCCAGTAGTGAGACAGGGCCTGGCGGCACTGAAGCTTTCTTT
>-|-|TRBV24-1|TRBJ2-1
CATSDTGTKNEQFF
TGTGCCACCAGTGACACCGGGACGAAGAATGAGCAGTTCTTC
>-|-|TRBV12-5|TRBJ2-2
CASGLSGPYTGELFF
TGTGCTAGTGGTTTGTCGGGGCCTTACACCGGGGAGCTGTTTTTT
>-|many|TRBV6-5|TRBJ2-7
CASSYEQPAEQYF
TGTGCCAGCAGTTATGAACAGCCCGCCGAGCAGTACTTC
>TRBD1|-|TRBV7-9|TRBJ1-5
CASSLGTRGRGNNQPQHF
TGTGCCAGCAGCTTGGGTACAAGGGGGCGGGGGAATAATCAGCCCCAGCATTTT
>TRBD1|many|TRBV4-2|TRBJ1-6
CASSLGDSNSPLHF
TGTGCCAGCAGCCTAGGGGACAGTAATTCACCCCTCCACTTT
>-|many|TRBV5-1|TRBJ1-1
CASSLMHLNTEAFF
TGCGCCAGCAGCTTGATGCACCTGAACACTGAAGCTTTCTTT
>-|many|TRBV7-3|TRBJ2-3
CADRQDADTQYF
TGTGCGGACCGGCAGGATGCAGATACGCAGTATTTT
>-|many|TRBV28|TRBJ1-1
CASSSGVNTEAFF
TGTGCCAGCAGTTCAGGGGTGAACACTGAAGCTTTCTTT
>-|few|TRBV5-1|TRBJ2-1
CASSLWWGGSNEQFF
TGCGCCAGCAGCTTGTGGTGGGGGGGCTCCAATGAGCAGTTCTTC
>-|few|TRBV12-3/TRBV12-4|TRBJ2-5
CASGPGKTSQETQYF
TGTGCCAGCGGACCCGGGAAGACCTCTCAAGAGACCCAGTACTTC
>-|many|TRBV7-9|TRBJ1-6
CASSSQGVGSPLHF
TGTGCCAGCAGCTCCCAAGGGGTGGGTTCACCCCTCCACTTT
>TRBD1|-|TRBV28|TRBJ1-4
CASSLRQGFNEKLFF
TGTGCCAGCAGCCTACGACAGGGTTTTAATGAAAAACTGTTTTTT
>TRBD1|-|TRBV28|TRBJ2-2
CASLDRGRTGELFF
TGTGCCAGCCTGGACAGGGGGCGCACCGGGGAGCTGTTTTTT